What follows are 12 T cell receptor beta chains derived from one specimen sequenced in a study of identical twins. A single record per CDR3 protein comes from TCRdb applying MiXCR to the 5' RACE reads. The sample includes over 200,000 distinct CDR3 sequences, roughly a tenth seen only once; the top ten take about a tenth. The sample taken for sequencing was memory T cells sorted from blood. The receptors originated from a man aged 45-65 years in good health.

The genes are TRBV5-5 and TRBJ2-1; D remains ambiguous. Germline CDR1 reads SGHKS; CDR2 reads YYEKEE (reference sequence). Trimming took 0 bases from V and 5 from J, leaving 12 bases between them. The CDR3 length is 15 residues. CDR3 residues: CASSLEWLSNNEQFF. The CDR3 nucleotides read TGTGCCAGCAGCTTGGAGTGGCTGTCCAACAATGAGCAGTTCTTC.

This clonotype was detected a few times. The germline gene is not matched at one end of the junction; a read error may be the cause. V usage is TRBV5-1 and J usage is TRBJ2-3; the D call may be TRBD1 or TRBD2 (5 bases each). From germline, CDR1 is SGHRS and CDR2 YFSETQ. The CDR3 consists of 16 residues. The CDR3 sequence: CASRLEAGLRTDTQYF. As DNA, the CDR3 is TGCGCCAGCAGATTGGAGGCAGGGTTGAGGACAGATACGCAGTATTTT.

V usage is TRBV20-1 and J usage is TRBJ1-6, with 10 bases lining up with TRBD1. The CDR3 totals 14 residues. The V gene's germline CDR1 is DFQATT and CDR2 SNEGSKA (reference sequence). V trimming: 3 bases; J trimming: 8 bases; junction bases outside the gene matches: 4. This CDR3 reads CSASTGTGDSPLHF. The CDR3 nucleotides read TGCAGTGCTAGTACCGGGACAGGGGATTCACCCCTCCACTTT.

The sample holds a few counts of this clonotype. This sequence joins TRBV5-6 and TRBJ2-5; D remains ambiguous. V was clipped by 2 bases and J by 7 bases, with 12 bases between them. The CDR3 runs 13 residues. Germline V gene lookup returns CDR1 SGHDT and CDR2 YYEEEE. Here the CDR3 DNA reads TGTGCCAGCAGCTTCGGTCTAGACGGGACCCAGTACTTC. Protein: CASSFGLDGTQYF.

This clonotype came up a few times. The rearrangement uses TRBV3-1 and TRBJ1-4, with 9 positions matching TRBD1. The CDR3 length is 14 residues. With 1 base clipped from V and 9 bases from J, the junction kept 3 bases outside the gene matches. Germline CDR1 is LGHDT and CDR2 is YNNKEL (reference sequence). The CDR3, as DNA: TGTGCCAGCAGCCAAGCCGGGACAGGGCAAAAACTGTTTTTT. The encoded protein is CASSQAGTGQKLFF. Full variable domain (missing parts from reference TRBV3-1 and TRBJ1-4): DTAVSQTPKYLVTQMGNDKSIKCEQNLGHDTMYWYKQDSKKFLKIMFSYNNKELIINETVPNRFSPKSPDKAHLNLHINSLELGDSAVYFCASSQAGTGQKLFFGSGTQLSVL.

This clonotype occurred many times. This sequence joins TRBV5-4 and TRBJ2-3, with TRBD2 matching over 7 bases. Trimming took 4 bases from V and 2 from J; bases not matched to a gene: 7. In germline, CDR1 is SGHNT, CDR2 YYREEE (reference sequence). The CDR3 has 15 residues. CDR3 loop: CASSERGTSTDTQYF. CDR3 sequence (DNA): TGTGCCAGCAGCGAGCGGGGAACTTCCACAGATACGCAGTATTTT.

The rearrangement uses TRBV5-1 and TRBJ1-2; a possible D gene is TRBD1 (5 bases). With 4 bases removed from V and 4 bases from J, the gap between germline ends came to 14 bases. CDR3 length: 14 amino acids. From germline, CDR1 is SGHRS and CDR2 YFSETQ. CDR3 sequence reads: CASSRPGPLYGYTF. The DNA for the CDR3 is TGCGCCAGCAGCCGCCCAGGGCCCCTCTATGGCTACACCTTC. Variable domain in full (rest from reference TRBV5-1 and TRBJ1-2): KAGVTQTPRYLIKTRGQQVTLSCSPISGHRSVSWYQQTPGQGLQFLFEYFSETQRNKGNFPGRFSGRQFSNSRSEMNVSTLELGDSALYLCASSRPGPLYGYTFGSGTRLTVV.

This clonotype was recorded at least ten times. The rearrangement uses TRBV15 and TRBJ2-7, with D perhaps matching TRBD2 (6 bases). CDR1 is LNHNV, CDR2 YYDKDF, per germline (reference sequence). The CDR3 runs 15 residues. V dropped 0 bases and J dropped 3 bases, with 12 bases sitting between them. In DNA, the CDR3 is TGTGCCACCAGCAGAGATCAGCACGGGGGCTACGAGCAGTACTTC. This codes for CATSRDQHGGYEQYF. Looking up the rest from reference TRBV15 and TRBJ2-7 gives the full variable domain: DAMVIQNPRYQVTQFGKPVTLSCSQTLNHNVMYWYQQKSSQAPKLLFHYYDKDFNNEADTPDNFQSRRPNTSFCFLDIRSPGLGDTAMYLCATSRDQHGGYEQYFGPGTRLTVT.

This clonotype occurred many times. This chain connects TRBV7-2 to TRBJ1-1, with unresolved D. Trimming removed 6 bases at V and 2 bases at J, with 22 bases between. The CDR3 consists of 17 residues. Germline V gene data show CDR1 as SGHTA and CDR2 as FQGNSA. This CDR3 is CASSSGSRVFVNTEAFF. CDR3 nucleotide sequence: TGTGCCAGCAGTTCAGGCTCAAGGGTATTTGTTAACACTGAAGCTTTCTTT.

This chain links TRBV27 with TRBJ2-1, with D hard to call. CDR1 MNHEY and CDR2 SMNVEV come from the germline V gene (reference sequence). There are 13 residues in the CDR3. V lost 5 bases and J 5 bases, leaving 10 bases between the germline ends. CDR3: CASSPLRHNEQFF. In nucleotides, the CDR3 is TGTGCCAGCAGTCCGCTTAGGCACAATGAGCAGTTCTTC.

This clonotype was picked up many times. The CDR3 DNA follows: TGCAGTGGACACAGGGGCGCTGAAGCTTTCTTT. Encoded protein: CSGHRGAEAFF. This chain connects TRBV20-1 to TRBJ1-1, with 7 bases lining up with TRBD1. This CDR3 comprises 11 residues. V dropped 7 bases and J dropped 6; count of bases not matched to a gene: 5. Germline V gene data show CDR1 as DFQATT and CDR2 as SNEGSKA (reference sequence).

This clonotype was detected ten times or more. The J gene is TRBJ1-2, the V gene TRBV6-1, with 9 bases identical to TRBD1. Trimming cost V 6 bases and J 6 bases; bases outside gene matches: 8. Germline V CDR1 and CDR2: MNHNS, SASEGT. The CDR3 consists of 14 residues. CDR3 loop: CASRNHGQGNGYTF. CDR3 bases: TGTGCCAGCAGGAATCATGGACAGGGGAATGGCTACACCTTC.